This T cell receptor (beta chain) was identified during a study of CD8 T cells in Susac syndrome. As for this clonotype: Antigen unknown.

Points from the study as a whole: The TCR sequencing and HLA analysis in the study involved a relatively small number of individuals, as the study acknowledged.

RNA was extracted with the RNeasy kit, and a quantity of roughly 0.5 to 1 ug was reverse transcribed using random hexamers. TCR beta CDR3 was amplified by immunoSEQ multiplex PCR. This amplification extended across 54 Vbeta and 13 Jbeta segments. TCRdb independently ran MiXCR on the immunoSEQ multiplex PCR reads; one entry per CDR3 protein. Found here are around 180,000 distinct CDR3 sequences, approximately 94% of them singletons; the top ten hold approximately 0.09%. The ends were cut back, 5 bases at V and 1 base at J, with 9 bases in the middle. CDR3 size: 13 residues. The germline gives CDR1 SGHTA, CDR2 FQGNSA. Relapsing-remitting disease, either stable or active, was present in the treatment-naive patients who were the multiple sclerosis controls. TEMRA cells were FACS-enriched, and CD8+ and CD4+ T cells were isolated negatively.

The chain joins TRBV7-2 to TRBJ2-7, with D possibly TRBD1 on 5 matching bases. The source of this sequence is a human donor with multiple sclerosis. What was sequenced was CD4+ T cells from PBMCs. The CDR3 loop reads CASSRRESYEQYF. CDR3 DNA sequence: TGTGCCAGCAGCCGCAGGGAATCCTACGAGCAGTACTTC.